This T cell receptor beta chain is from a study of regulatory T cells in long-lasting Graves disease. Time point specified: newly diagnosed GD, antithyroid drugs for less than 3 months. Preparation of the TCR library used RNA extracted from PBMCs. Library construction for TCR beta used iRepertoire HTBI primers and Arm-PCR of CDR3 regions. As processed by the authors: Identification yielded approximately 66 TRBV and 14 TRBJ segments across samples. In TCRdb, the multiplex PCR reads were re-called with MiXCR into one record per CDR3 protein. TCRdb's processing, not the study's, gives the V and J calls here. The data contain roughly 440,000 distinct CDR3 sequences, roughly 15% of them singletons. V was clipped by 2 bases and J by 0 bases; unmatched bases: 3. This CDR3 has 16 residues. Germline V lookup: CDR1 MNHEY, CDR2 SMNVEV (reference sequence). This clonotype has ten or more counts. This sample was also put to use in a study of T cells in Graves' hyperthyroidism and ophthalmopathy. From that report: Among thyroid clonotypes expanded above 0.001, most also appeared in blood.

This chain uses TRBV27 with TRBJ2-1; 8 bases map to TRBD2. The sample was peripheral blood mononuclear cells (PBMCs), taken at new diagnosis, from a patient treated with antithyroid drugs. The TCR originated in a woman between 18 and 30 years old with Graves disease. The DNA for the CDR3 is TGTGCCAGCAGTTTAACCGGGACTAGCTCCTACAATGAGCAGTTCTTC. Translated: CASSLTGTSSYNEQFF.